Listed below are T cell receptor beta chains from one sample, sequenced in a study of blood T cell repertoires in COVID-19. The method was immunoSEQ multiplex PCR; TCRdb's version includes in-frame clones alone and lacks a portion of them. The sample shows around 250,000 clones, more than 65% of them seen only once. The sequenced sample was PBMCs or T cells enriched from blood (not recorded which). The origin of the receptors is a man aged 45-65 years who had recovered from COVID-19. Each CDR3 is given with its conserved first and last residue. A D gene is named only where the DNA matches it firmly. Rows give clone size only sometimes, using once, few, many, or a class for an expanded clone.

NA TRBJ1-5 14 NA TRBV6-5 TGTGCCAGTAGACCCTCAGGTAGCAATCAGCCCCAGCATTTT CASRPSGSNQPQHF
NA TRBJ1-1 15 NA TRBV5-1 TGCGCCAGCAGCTTGGGGGACACCTTATACACTGAAGCTTTCTTT CASSLGDTLYTEAFF
TRBD1 TRBJ1-2 14 NA TRBV5-5 TGTGCCAGCAGCTCCTCGACAGGGAACTATGGCTACACCTTC CASSSSTGNYGYTF
TRBD1 TRBJ1-2 16 NA TRBV29-1 TGCAGCGTTTCCCCGGGACAGGGCACTCCAGGCGATGGCTACACCTTC CSVSPGQGTPGDGYTF
NA TRBJ1-2 12 NA TRBV7-9 TGTGCCATCAATCCGCGGAACTATGGCTACACCTTC CAINPRNYGYTF
TRBD2 TRBJ2-1 17 NA TRBV27 TGTGCCAGCAGCCAACCCAGACTAGCGGGTGGCTACAATGAGCAGTTCTTC CASSQPRLAGGYNEQFF
TRBD1 TRBJ2-5 16 NA TRBV7-9 TGTGCCAGCAGCTTAGGTTTCAGGGGGCAGCGAGAGACCCAGTACTTC CASSLGFRGQRETQYF
TRBD2 TRBJ2-2 17 NA TRBV5-4 TGTGCCAGCAGCCCGGGACTAGCGGGGCAAGGGACCGGGGAGCTGTTTTTT CASSPGLAGQGTGELFF
TRBD2 TRBJ2-5 15 NA TRBV25-1 TGTGCCAGCAGTGAGAAGGGACTACCCCAAGAGACCCAGTACTTC CASSEKGLPQETQYF
NA TRBJ1-5 14 once TRBV30 TGTGCCTGGACGGACAACCTTAGCAATCAGCCCCAGCATTTT CAWTDNLSNQPQHF
TRBD1 TRBJ1-1 15 NA TRBV19 TGTGCCAGTAGGTTATCGTTGGCAGGGGGACCTGAAGCTTTCTTT CASRLSLAGGPEAFF
TRBD1 TRBJ2-6 19 NA TRBV7-2 TGTGCCAGCAGCTCCCGGGACAGGGATTCTATCTCTGGGGCCAACGTCCTGACTTTC CASSSRDRDSISGANVLTF
NA TRBJ2-1 12 NA TRBV6-1 TGTGCCAGCAGCATAGACAGCAATGAGCAGTTCTTC CASSIDSNEQFF
TRBD1 TRBJ1-4 15 NA TRBV10-3 TGTGCCATCAGTGAGAGACAGGGACCAACTAAGGAACTGTTTTTT CAISERQGPTKELFF
NA TRBJ2-4 11 NA TRBV12-3/TRBV12-4 TGTGCCAGCAGTTTAGGAGACATTCAGTACTTC CASSLGDIQYF
TRBD2 TRBJ2-1 15 once TRBV9 TGTGCCAGCAGCGTAGTAAGCGGGGCGGGGAATGAGCAGTTCTTC CASSVVSGAGNEQFF
TRBD1 TRBJ2-7 15 NA TRBV6-5 TGTGCCAGCAGTTCGGACAGGGTTAGGACCTACGAGCAGTACTTC CASSSDRVRTYEQYF
NA TRBJ1-5 14 NA TRBV2 TGTGCCAGCAGTGATCCCAGGGTAGGTCAGCCCCAGCATTTT CASSDPRVGQPQHF
TRBD2 TRBJ2-3 15 NA TRBV10-3 TGTGCCATCAGCTCGGGACTAGTTAATTCAGATACGCAGTATTTT CAISSGLVNSDTQYF
TRBD1 TRBJ1-3 18 NA TRBV5-1 TGCGCCAGCAGCTTGGCCCCGGGACAGCGGTCCTCTGGAAACACCATATATTTT CASSLAPGQRSSGNTIYF
TRBD1 TRBJ1-1 16 NA TRBV6-2/TRBV6-3 TGTGCCAGCAGTTATATCAACAGGGGACCGACCACTGAAGCTTTCTTT CASSYINRGPTTEAFF
TRBD1 TRBJ2-7 12 NA TRBV29-1 TGCAGCGTAGGACAGGGGTTCCACGAGCAGTACTTC CSVGQGFHEQYF
NA TRBJ2-1 13 NA TRBV6-5 TGTGCCAGCAGTCCTTCTATAGCTTATGAGCAGTTCTTC CASSPSIAYEQFF
NA TRBJ2-1 15 NA TRBV11-3 TGTGCCAGCAGCTTAGGTGGGGCAGAATACAATGAGCAGTTCTTC CASSLGGAEYNEQFF
TRBD2 TRBJ2-7 15 NA TRBV19 TGTGCCAGTAGTACAGGGACTAGCGACCTCTACGAGCAGTACTTC CASSTGTSDLYEQYF
NA TRBJ2-3 14 NA TRBV6-5 TGTGCCAGCAGCCTTGCCGCGGGGACAGATACGCAGTATTTT CASSLAAGTDTQYF
TRBD1 TRBJ2-1 16 once TRBV15 TGTGCCACCGGGCGAACGGGACAGGGGGTTAGGTATGAGCAGTTCTTC CATGRTGQGVRYEQFF
TRBD1 TRBJ1-5 16 NA TRBV18 TGTGCCAGCTCACCACCGGGACGACCAGGGGGTCAGCCCCAGCATTTT CASSPPGRPGGQPQHF
NA TRBJ2-6 14 NA TRBV9 TGTGCCAGCAGAGGGGGCTCTGGGGCCAACGTCCTGACTTTC CASRGGSGANVLTF
NA TRBJ1-4 15 NA TRBV6-5 TGTGCCAGCAGTTACAGCCAACTGCCAAATGAAAAACTGTTTTTT CASSYSQLPNEKLFF
NA TRBJ1-1 15 NA TRBV5-4 TGTGCCAGCAGCTTGGCTGGGGGCATGAACACTGAAGCTTTCTTT CASSLAGGMNTEAFF
NA TRBJ1-1 14 NA TRBV27 TGTGCCAGCAGCCGCCAGGACAGGAACACTGAAGCTTTCTTT CASSRQDRNTEAFF
NA TRBJ1-6 14 NA TRBV29-1 TGCAGCGTTGTCTTTGGGTCGGGGAATTCACCCCTCCACTTT CSVVFGSGNSPLHF